A single sample gave rise to the 27 T cell receptor beta chains below, sequenced in a study of blood T cell repertoires in COVID-19. This table comes from immunoSEQ multiplex PCR, and its TCRdb copy is limited to in-frame clones, with some not included. Found here are some 360,000 clones, about nine tenths of them singletons; the top ten hold roughly 3.9%. Input material: peripheral blood. These receptors were collected from a woman aged 60 to 75 with COVID-19, enrolled during active disease.

The gene calls are TRBV15 and TRBJ1-4; D gene ambiguous. Trimming removed 0 bases at V and 4 bases at J, with 12 bases between. CDR1 LNHNV and CDR2 YYDKDF come from the germline V gene (reference sequence). The CDR3 has 16 residues. CDR3 in amino acids: CATSRDRLYLNEKLFF. CDR3 coding DNA: TGTGCCACCAGCAGAGACAGGTTATACCTTAATGAAAAACTGTTTTTT.

This chain links TRBV7-2 with TRBJ1-2; no reliable D call. Germline V gives CDR1 SGHTA, CDR2 FQGNSA. The CDR3 is 13 residues long. Trimming cost V 0 bases and J 4 bases, with 6 bases left between them. The CDR3 DNA sequence: TGTGCCAGCAGCTTAGCGTTCAGCTATGGCTACACCTTC. Protein sequence: CASSLAFSYGYTF.

This clone was seen a handful of times. This rearrangement joins TRBV7-9 to TRBJ1-1; tentative D call: TRBD1 (6 bases). This CDR3 is built from 12 residues. Trimming removed 5 bases at V and 7 bases at J, with 11 bases between. Germline CDR1 reads SEHNR; CDR2 reads FQNEAQ (reference sequence). This chain's CDR3 is CASSPWTDEAFF. Here the CDR3 DNA reads TGTGCCAGCAGCCCCTGGACAGATGAAGCTTTCTTT. The variable domain in full, with the rest retrieved from reference TRBV7-9 and TRBJ1-1, is DTGVSQNPRHKITKRGQNVTFRCDPISEHNRLYWYRQTLGQGPEFLTYFQNEAQLEKSRLLSDRFSAERPKGSFSTLEIQRTEQGDSAMYLCASSPWTDEAFFGQGTRLTVV.

This chain joins TRBV7-2 and TRBJ1-5; D gene uncertain. CDR1 and CDR2 from the germline V gene are SGHTA and FQGNSA. CDR3 size: 15 residues. Trimming shortened V by 5 bases and J by 0 bases, and 11 bases separated the two germline ends. The CDR3, as DNA: TGTGCCAGCAGCCACGACTGGAATAGCAATCAGCCCCAGCATTTT. Its translation is CASSHDWNSNQPQHF.

The chain is built from TRBV7-8 and TRBJ2-1, with 10 bases identical to TRBD2. Germline CDR1 reads SGHVS; CDR2 reads FQNEAQ. This CDR3 region has 14 residues. Trimming cost V 2 bases and J 7 bases; bases outside gene matches: 2. As DNA, the CDR3 is TGTGCCAGCAGCTTAACTAGCGGGGTGAATGAGCAGTTCTTC. Its protein product is CASSLTSGVNEQFF.

This clone was seen only once. V and J are TRBV19 and TRBJ1-2, with D uncertain. V was trimmed by 3 bases and J by 6 bases, leaving 8 bases between them. CDR1 LNHDA and CDR2 SQIVND come from the germline V gene (reference sequence). The CDR3 runs 12 residues. The DNA of the CDR3 is TGTGCCAGTAGTATCCCCCCCGATGGCTACACCTTC. This sequence encodes CASSIPPDGYTF.

The V and J genes are TRBV29-1 and TRBJ1-2; D remains unclear. This CDR3 contains 12 residues. Between the trimmed V and J ends, which lost 4 bases and 2 bases, there was a span of 8 bases. Germline CDR1 SQVTM, CDR2 ANQGSEA. This CDR3 is CSVGETNYGYTF. The CDR3 nucleotides read TGCAGCGTTGGCGAAACGAACTATGGCTACACCTTC.

This rearrangement joins TRBV7-2 to TRBJ2-7; D unclear. V dropped 1 base and J dropped 0 bases, with 13 bases sitting between them. CDR1 and CDR2 from the germline V gene are SGHTA and FQGNSA. There are 16 residues in the CDR3. CDR3 bases: TGTGCCAGCAGCTTAGTTTTCACAGTGAGCTCCTACGAGCAGTACTTC. Encoded protein: CASSLVFTVSSYEQYF.

CDR3 DNA: TGTGCCTGGAGTAGAGGGCGGAACTATGGCTACACCTTC. It translates to CAWSRGRNYGYTF. This chain joins TRBV30 and TRBJ1-2; unclear D gene. The CDR3 length is 13 residues. The germline V gene encodes CDR1 GTSNPN and CDR2 SVGIG (reference sequence). Trimming took 2 bases from V and 2 from J, leaving 9 bases between them. Based on the CDR3 plus reference TRBV30 and TRBJ1-2, the full variable domain is SQTIHQWPATLVQPVGSPLSLECTVEGTSNPNLYWYRQAAGRGLQLLFYSVGIGQISSEVPQNLSASRPQDRQFILSSKKLLLSDSGFYLCAWSRGRNYGYTFGSGTRLTVV.

The V gene is TRBV3-1 (or the pseudogene TRBV3-2), the J gene TRBJ1-5; 10 bases fit TRBD1. The germline V gene encodes CDR1 LGHDT and CDR2 YNNKEL (reference sequence). Trimming removed 4 bases from V and 9 bases from J; junction bases left unmatched: 6. This CDR3 has 14 amino acids. The CDR3 spells CASSRGQGLSPQHF. In nucleotides, the CDR3 is TGTGCCAGCAGCCGGGGACAGGGGTTATCGCCCCAGCATTTT.

The chain has TRBV4-2 and TRBJ1-3; TRBD1 aligns across 8 bases. Germline trimming cut 0 bases from V and 0 bases from J; bases unmatched to any gene: 4. CDR1 LGHNA and CDR2 YNFKEQ come from the germline V gene. The CDR3 has 17 residues. CDR3 DNA sequence: TGTGCCAGCAGCCAAGATCTTACAGGGGGCTCTGGAAACACCATATATTTT. It specifies CASSQDLTGGSGNTIYF.

V is TRBV27 and J is TRBJ1-4; D gene unclear. This CDR3 has 14 amino acids. Germline-derived CDR1 and CDR2 are MNHEY and SMNVEV (reference sequence). Between the trimmed V and J ends, which lost 2 bases and 3 bases, there was a span of 7 bases. CDR3 DNA: TGTGCCAGCAGTTTAACTCTTGCTAATGAAAAACTGTTTTTT. It is translated as CASSLTLANEKLFF.

The chain employs TRBV7-9 and TRBJ1-2; unclear D gene. Trimming removed 1 base from V and 2 bases from J, with 8 bases in between. The CDR3 contains 14 residues. Looked up from germline, CDR1 is SEHNR and CDR2 is FQNEAQ (reference sequence). The CDR3 DNA sequence: TGTGCCAGCAGCTTAGGAGTCGGGAACTATGGCTACACCTTC. It translates to CASSLGVGNYGYTF.

The chain couples TRBV19 to TRBJ1-1, with unresolved D. The CDR3 is 13 amino acids. Trimming removed 3 bases at V and 3 bases at J, with 8 bases between. Germline V lookup: CDR1 LNHDA, CDR2 SQIVND (reference sequence). The CDR3 sequence is CASSMARDTEAFF. CDR3 nucleotide sequence: TGTGCCAGTAGTATGGCCCGGGACACTGAAGCTTTCTTT.

The chain couples TRBV12-3 or TRBV12-4 to TRBJ1-1, with D maybe TRBD1 (5 bases). With 2 bases removed from V and 8 bases from J, the gap between germline ends came to 6 bases. This CDR3 has 11 residues. In DNA form, the CDR3 reads TGTGCCAGCAGTTTACGGGGGGAAGCTTTCTTT. This gives the protein CASSLRGEAFF.

This clone occurred a few times. The chain employs TRBV27 and TRBJ1-5, with D perhaps TRBD1 (6 bases). CDR3 length: 15 amino acids. Trimming stripped 6 bases from V and 3 bases from J, with 15 bases between. Germline CDR1 is MNHEY and CDR2 is SMNVEV (reference sequence). DNA of the CDR3: TGTGCCAGCAGCCCACAGGGCAATCTCAATCAGCCCCAGCATTTT. Amino acid sequence: CASSPQGNLNQPQHF.

The chain couples TRBV6-5 to TRBJ1-4; 7 bases map to TRBD1. The trim removed 0 bases at V and 5 bases at J, leaving 6 bases unmatched. Germline lookup yields CDR1 MNHEY and CDR2 SVGAGI. This CDR3 region has 16 residues. The CDR3 loop reads CASSYSTAGGNEKLFF. DNA of the CDR3: TGTGCCAGCAGTTACTCAACGGCAGGGGGGAATGAAAAACTGTTTTTT.

The V call is TRBV5-1, the J call TRBJ2-7, with D perhaps matching TRBD1 (5 bases). CDR3 length: 15 residues. The germline gives CDR1 SGHRS, CDR2 YFSETQ. Trimming stripped 5 bases from V and 2 bases from J, with 17 bases between. The CDR3 protein is CASRPGLGVTYEQYF. As DNA, the CDR3 is TGCGCCAGCAGACCAGGGTTAGGGGTAACCTACGAGCAGTACTTC.

This rearrangement joins TRBV19 to TRBJ1-6; D is ambiguous. Trimming left V 5 bases short and J 12 bases short, with 8 bases between. Per germline, CDR1 LNHDA and CDR2 SQIVND (reference sequence). The CDR3 length is 11 residues. The CDR3 protein is CASSLEGPLHF. The CDR3 DNA reads as TGTGCCAGTAGTCTTGAGGGACCCCTCCACTTT.

This chain uses TRBV28 with TRBJ1-1; 11 nucleotides line up with TRBD1. CDR1 is MDHEN, CDR2 SYDVKM, per germline. V trimming: 7 bases; J trimming: 6 bases; junction bases outside the gene matches: 13. CDR3 length: 16 amino acids. Here the CDR3 DNA reads TGTGCCAGCACCGGACAGGGGGCACTCCGCAGCTCTGAAGCTTTCTTT. This sequence encodes CASTGQGALRSSEAFF.

J is TRBJ1-2 and V is TRBV28; D may be TRBD1 (5 bases). Trimming took 5 bases from V and 3 from J, leaving 7 bases between them. Germline V CDR1 and CDR2: MDHEN, SYDVKM. The CDR3 loop spans 12 amino acids. CDR3 DNA: TGTGCCAGCAGTCAACAGGACTATGGCTACACCTTC. Amino acid sequence: CASSQQDYGYTF.

This clone was recorded only once. The V and J genes are TRBV7-7 and TRBJ2-2; 10 bases fit TRBD1. The CDR3 spans 17 residues. Germline assignment: CDR1 SSHAT and CDR2 FNYEAQ (reference sequence). V shed 3 bases, J shed 4 bases, and the junction held 8 bases outside the gene matches. The DNA for the CDR3 is TGTGCCAGCAGCTTGTCCCGGGACAGGGGAATCACCGGGGAGCTGTTTTTT. It specifies CASSLSRDRGITGELFF.

This clone was picked up one time. The V and J genes are TRBV2 and TRBJ2-1; 7 bases are shared with TRBD2. The CDR3 has 15 residues. Trimming removed 8 bases from V and 1 base from J; junction bases left unmatched: 8. Looked up from germline, CDR1 is SNHLY and CDR2 is FYNNEI. DNA for the CDR3: TGTGCCAGCCGGGCATGGGGAGGGTCCTACAATGAGCAGTTCTTC. As protein: CASRAWGGSYNEQFF.

The V call is TRBV4-1, the J call TRBJ1-2; TRBD1 matches 11 bases. The CDR3 sequence is 15 residues long. Germline trimming cut 5 bases from V and 4 bases from J; bases unmatched to any gene: 6. The germline CDR1 and CDR2 sequences are MGHRA and YSYEKL. CDR3 nucleotide sequence: TGCGCCAGCAGCAGCCGGGACAGGGGGTCCTATGGCTACACCTTC. This encodes CASSSRDRGSYGYTF.

This chain links TRBV19 with TRBJ1-4, with 9 positions matching TRBD1. J lost 8 bases, V lost 10 bases, and 11 bases had no gene match. CDR1 is LNHDA and CDR2 is SQIVND in the germline V gene (reference sequence). CDR3 size: 14 residues. Written as DNA, the CDR3 is TGTGCCACAACGAGGGGGACAGGGTTAGAAAAACTGTTTTTT. Its protein product is CATTRGTGLEKLFF.

The CDR3 nucleotides read TGTGCCAGTAGTATTTCCGGAGAGACCCAGTACTTC. Amino acid sequence: CASSISGETQYF. The chain couples TRBV19 to TRBJ2-5; the D is unclear. Between the trimmed V and J ends, which lost 3 bases and 4 bases, there was a span of 6 bases. Germline loops: CDR1 LNHDA, CDR2 SQIVND (reference sequence). The CDR3 runs 12 residues.

The chain couples TRBV2 to TRBJ1-2, with 7 bases matching TRBD1. CDR1 is SNHLY and CDR2 is FYNNEI in the germline V gene. Trimming at V came to 6 bases and at J to 4 bases, leaving 11 bases not matched to a gene. The CDR3 covers 15 residues. CDR3 sequence: CASSPGKGAGYGYTF. CDR3 coding DNA: TGTGCCAGCAGCCCCGGGAAGGGGGCTGGCTATGGCTACACCTTC. The full variable domain, with the rest looked up from reference TRBV2 and TRBJ1-2, is EPEVTQTPSHQVTQMGQEVILRCVPISNHLYFYWYRQILGQKVEFLVSFYNNEISEKSEIFDDQFSVERPDGSNFTLKIRSTKLEDSAMYFCASSPGKGAGYGYTFGSGTRLTVV.